A single sample is the source of the 24 T cell receptor beta chains below, sequenced in a study of CD8 T cells in ankylosing spondylitis. TCRdb re-derived calls from the 5' RACE reads in MiXCR, one entry per CDR3 protein. The sample includes about 250,000 distinct CDR3 sequences, roughly 8.2% of them seen just once. The material sequenced was blood, either unsorted or a sorted T cell fraction (not recorded which). Receptors originate from a female donor with ankylosing spondylitis or in good health (not recorded which).

This clonotype was recorded many times. The rearrangement joins TRBV6-1 to TRBJ2-1; the match to TRBD1 covers 11 bases. This CDR3 is built from 15 residues. Germline loops: CDR1 MNHNS, CDR2 SASEGT. Trimming took 7 bases from V and 4 from J; bases not matched to a gene: 6. The CDR3: CASTSDRGHYNEQFF. CDR3 nucleotide sequence: TGTGCCAGCACCTCGGACAGGGGGCATTACAATGAGCAGTTCTTC.

This clonotype was counted many times. The V and J genes are TRBV13 and TRBJ2-1; TRBD2 matches 12 bases. The junction had 7 bases not matched to a gene; V was cut back by 4 bases and J by 6 bases. The germline CDR1 and CDR2 sequences are PRHDT and FYEKMQ (reference sequence). The CDR3 extends over 16 amino acids. The CDR3 spells CASSSLTSGRVNEQFF. CDR3 DNA: TGTGCCAGCAGCTCCCTGACTAGCGGGAGAGTCAATGAGCAGTTCTTC.

This chain links TRBV6-5 with TRBJ2-1; D might be TRBD2 (6 bases). V was pared by 0 bases and J by 15 bases, with 15 bases between. Germline assignment: CDR1 MNHEY and CDR2 SVGAGI. CDR3 size: 13 residues. CDR3 sequence reads: CASSYSIASDTFF. The CDR3 DNA is TGTGCCAGCAGTTACTCCATAGCTAGCGACACGTTCTTC.

This clonotype has a count of ten or more. The chain carries TRBV7-2 and TRBJ2-7, with 7 bases identical to TRBD2. This CDR3 region has 14 residues. CDR1 is SGHTA and CDR2 is FQGNSA in the germline V gene. V was pared by 0 bases and J by 4 bases, with 3 bases of the junction left unmatched. CDR3 sequence reads: CASSLAGGLYEQYF. CDR3 in DNA: TGTGCCAGCAGCTTAGCGGGAGGGCTATACGAGCAGTACTTC.

This clonotype was seen ten or more times. This chain links TRBV12-3 or TRBV12-4 with TRBJ1-1; tentatively, D is TRBD1 (5 bases). Trimming pared 5 bases from V and 4 bases from J, leaving 14 bases between. This CDR3 comprises 14 residues. CDR3 loop: CASSRGPAFTEAFF. CDR3 nucleotide sequence: TGTGCCAGCAGTAGGGGACCTGCATTCACTGAAGCTTTCTTT.

This clonotype was picked up many times. The chain links TRBV27 to TRBJ2-7; the D gene is possibly TRBD2 (5 bases). Germline values: CDR1 MNHEY, CDR2 SMNVEV (reference sequence). Trimming took off 6 bases at V and 3 bases at J, with 12 bases between the two ends. The CDR3 loop spans 13 amino acids. In DNA, the CDR3 is TGTGCCAGCAGGAGACGGGAATTCTACGAGCAGTACTTC. Translated, it gives CASRRREFYEQYF.

This clonotype was detected many times. The chain combines TRBV7-2 with TRBJ2-7, with TRBD2 matching 9 bases. There are 16 residues in the CDR3. Germline V gene lookup returns CDR1 SGHTA and CDR2 FQGNSA. J gave up 0 bases and V 0 bases, and 3 bases lay outside the gene matches. CDR3 in DNA: TGTGCCAGCAGCTTAGCCCTAGCGGGGAGCTCCTACGAGCAGTACTTC. This gives the protein CASSLALAGSSYEQYF.

This clonotype was seen ten or more times. The V gene is TRBV20-1, the J gene TRBJ2-7; D uncertain. The CDR3 contains 14 residues. V was clipped by 0 bases and J by 4 bases, with 13 bases between them. CDR1 is DFQATT, CDR2 SNEGSKA, per germline (reference sequence). In nucleotides, the CDR3 is TGCAGTGCTAGAGATCCCGAAGGATTGTACGAGCAGTACTTC. Amino acid sequence: CSARDPEGLYEQYF.

There are many counts of this clonotype. This rearrangement joins TRBV20-1 to TRBJ1-6; the D is unclear. V dropped 3 bases and J dropped 0 bases, with 12 bases sitting between them. CDR3 length: 16 amino acids. The germline CDR1 and CDR2 sequences are DFQATT and SNEGSKA (reference sequence). The DNA of the CDR3 is TGCAGTGCTAGCCCCGTGGTTAGCTCCTATAATTCACCCCTCCACTTT. Translated: CSASPVVSSYNSPLHF.

The sample holds many counts of this clonotype. This sequence joins TRBV4-3 and TRBJ1-2; 10 nucleotides line up with TRBD1. Unmatched junction bases numbered 6, after V lost 4 bases and J lost 7 bases. The CDR3 loop spans 14 amino acids. Germline V CDR1 and CDR2: LGHNA, YSLEER. CDR3 nucleotides: TGCGCCAGCAGCCGGGACAGGGGTTTTGGTGGCTACACCTTC. Its translation is CASSRDRGFGGYTF.

This clonotype came up many times. The V call is TRBV18, the J call TRBJ1-1; 10 nucleotides line up with TRBD1. Germline V CDR1 and CDR2: KGHSH, LQKENI. This CDR3 is built from 18 residues. V was clipped by 3 bases and J by 10 bases; unmatched bases: 20. CDR3 sequence reads: CASSPMTGGNLRVYGAFF. CDR3 nucleotides: TGTGCCAGCTCACCCATGACAGGGGGCAATTTGAGAGTTTACGGAGCTTTCTTT.

This clonotype showed up just a few times. The J gene is TRBJ1-2, the V gene TRBV29-1; the match to TRBD1 covers 9 bases. Looked up from germline, CDR1 is SQVTM and CDR2 is ANQGSEA. Germline trimming cut 7 bases from V and 10 bases from J; bases unmatched to any gene: 19. The CDR3 consists of 15 residues. CDR3 protein: CSAARFPGQGGHYTF. CDR3 sequence (DNA): TGCAGCGCGGCTAGATTCCCGGGACAGGGCGGTCACTACACCTTC.

This clonotype was found once. A much larger clone differs from this one at a single base, so this may be a read error. V gene TRBV3-1 combines with J gene TRBJ2-5, with D perhaps TRBD1 or TRBD2 (5 bases each). CDR3 length equals 15 residues. Germline CDR1 and CDR2: LGHDT and YNNKEL (reference sequence). The CDR3 DNA is TGTGCCACCAGCCCATTCCGCGGTGGGGGAGAGACCCAGTACTTC. Translating gives CATSPFRGGGETQYF.

The chain couples TRBV5-1 to TRBJ2-2; weak D call: TRBD1 (5 bases). Germline V gene lookup returns CDR1 SGHRS and CDR2 YFSETQ. The CDR3 spans 16 residues. V was shortened by 7 bases and J by 4 bases, with 20 bases between the two germline ends. CDR3 protein: CASAPRPSRGTGELFF. For the CDR3, the DNA is TGCGCCAGCGCCCCCCGTCCCTCAAGGGGCACCGGGGAGCTGTTTTTT.

This clonotype was counted ten times or more. The V and J genes are TRBV4-3 and TRBJ1-2; D call uncertain. The CDR3 has 14 amino acids. Deletions cut 0 bases from V and 3 bases from J, with 8 bases between. Germline CDR1 reads LGHNA; CDR2 reads YSLEER. The CDR3 DNA reads TGCGCCAGCAGCCAAGATACGGCAGACTATGGCTACACCTTC. Its translation: CASSQDTADYGYTF.

This clonotype was picked up many times. The genes are TRBV6-2 or TRBV6-3 and TRBJ2-6; 9 positions match TRBD1. Germline V gene sequence: CDR1 MNHEY, CDR2 SVGEGT. This CDR3 has 16 amino acids. Germline trimming cut 11 bases from V and 2 bases from J; bases unmatched to any gene: 10. Written as DNA, the CDR3 is TGTGCCGGGGGTCGAACAGGGGGCCCTGGGGCCAACGTCCTGACTTTC. This sequence encodes CAGGRTGGPGANVLTF.

The rearrangement joins TRBV20-1 to TRBJ2-4, with D possibly matching TRBD1 (5 bases). V lost 3 bases, J lost 0 bases, and 9 bases lay in between. CDR1 is DFQATT and CDR2 is SNEGSKA in the germline V gene (reference sequence). The CDR3 is 14 residues long. The chain's CDR3 is CSARRTLAKNIQYF. In DNA form, the CDR3 reads TGCAGTGCTAGGAGGACATTAGCCAAAAACATTCAGTACTTC.

As for this clonotype: With a much larger clone just one base away, this may be a read error. The chain has TRBV20-1 and TRBJ2-1; D might be TRBD2 (5 bases). Germline CDR1 reads DFQATT; CDR2 reads SNEGSKA (reference sequence). The CDR3 spans 14 residues. The CDR3 nucleotides are TGCAGTGCCCATGACCCAGCGGAACCTAATGGGCAGTTCTTC. It encodes CSAHDPAEPNGQFF.

This clonotype was counted ten times or more. The V gene is TRBV20-1, the J gene TRBJ2-5; D may be TRBD1 or TRBD2 (8 bases each). Germline V lookup: CDR1 DFQATT, CDR2 SNEGSKA (reference sequence). V was trimmed by 6 bases and J by 5 bases, leaving 22 bases between them. CDR3 length: 15 amino acids. The CDR3 protein is CSAQGAGGVWETQYF. As DNA, the CDR3 is TGCAGTGCCCAGGGGGCGGGAGGCGTATGGGAGACCCAGTACTTC.

This clonotype has at least ten counts. This chain joins TRBV2 and TRBJ1-5, with a possible D match to TRBD1 (5 bases). Deletions cut 3 bases from V and 0 bases from J, with 6 bases between. The length of the CDR3 is 14 residues. In germline, CDR1 is SNHLY, CDR2 FYNNEI. CDR3 amino acids: CASSDRVSNQPQHF. Written as DNA, the CDR3 is TGTGCCAGCAGTGACAGGGTTAGCAATCAGCCCCAGCATTTT.

This clonotype was seen repeatedly, ten times or more. The V gene is TRBV6-2 or TRBV6-3, the J gene TRBJ2-1; 7 bases fit TRBD1. The CDR3 contains 14 residues. After removal of 10 bases from V and 8 bases from J, the junction contained 14 bases not matched to a gene. In germline, CDR1 is MNHEY, CDR2 SVGEGT. The chain's CDR3 is CATLHRGLDYEQFF. In DNA, the CDR3 is TGTGCCACCCTCCATAGGGGGCTAGATTATGAGCAGTTCTTC.

This clonotype has ten or more counts. The gene calls are TRBV20-1 and TRBJ2-5; D not resolved. The CDR3 has 12 amino acids. CDR1 DFQATT and CDR2 SNEGSKA come from the germline V gene (reference sequence). V was trimmed by 3 bases and J by 1 base, leaving 6 bases between them. CDR3 residues: CSASPVQETQYF. The CDR3 DNA reads TGCAGTGCTAGTCCAGTCCAAGAGACCCAGTACTTC.

Ten or more counts support this clonotype. The gene calls are TRBV5-1 and TRBJ2-7; unclear D gene. The CDR3 sequence is 16 residues long. Deletions cut 6 bases from V and 1 base from J, with 20 bases between. Germline CDR1 reads SGHRS; CDR2 reads YFSETQ. In DNA form, the CDR3 reads TGCGCCAGCAAGAGTGGGATACGGAGTTCATCCTACGAGCAGTACTTC. This gives the protein CASKSGIRSSSYEQYF.

This clonotype was recorded many times. This sequence joins TRBV7-2 and TRBJ2-7; TRBD2 agrees at 12 bases. Germline trimming cut 5 bases from V and 4 bases from J; bases unmatched to any gene: 6. CDR1 is SGHTA, CDR2 FQGNSA, per germline. This CDR3 spans 15 amino acids. CDR3 coding DNA: TGTGCCAGCAGCCCATCTAGCGGGAGGGGGTACGAGCAGTACTTC. It translates to CASSPSSGRGYEQYF.